Listed here is a single T cell receptor beta chain. Germline CDR1 reads SGHNT; CDR2 reads YENEEA. The CDR3 totals 17 residues. The V segment lost 4 bases and the J segment 2 bases; nucleotides outside the gene matches: 6. In the authors' methods: Reference gene primer amplification gave estimated nucleated cell counts. Produced via immunoSEQ multiplex PCR; TCRdb's table is partial and in-frame only. D and trimming come from the DNA, and the V and J calls and clone size come from that table. The profile shows 200,000 to 250,000 clones, about nine tenths of them singletons. This sample stems from a study of blood T cell repertoires in COVID-19. Study-wide context: Acute-phase and convalescent COVID-19 samples originated in the United States, Italy and Spain. PBMCs, B-cell-depleted T cells, or T cells were the source of the cDNA or gDNA that made up the material.

This chain connects TRBV11-3 to TRBJ2-5, with 14 positions matching TRBD2. Source material: peripheral blood. This sequence was found in a woman aged 55 to 70 with acute or convalescent COVID-19. Written as DNA, the CDR3 is TGTGCCAGCAGCTCGGGACTAGCGGGAGAGGGTCAAGAGACCCAGTACTTC. Translating gives CASSSGLAGEGQETQYF.